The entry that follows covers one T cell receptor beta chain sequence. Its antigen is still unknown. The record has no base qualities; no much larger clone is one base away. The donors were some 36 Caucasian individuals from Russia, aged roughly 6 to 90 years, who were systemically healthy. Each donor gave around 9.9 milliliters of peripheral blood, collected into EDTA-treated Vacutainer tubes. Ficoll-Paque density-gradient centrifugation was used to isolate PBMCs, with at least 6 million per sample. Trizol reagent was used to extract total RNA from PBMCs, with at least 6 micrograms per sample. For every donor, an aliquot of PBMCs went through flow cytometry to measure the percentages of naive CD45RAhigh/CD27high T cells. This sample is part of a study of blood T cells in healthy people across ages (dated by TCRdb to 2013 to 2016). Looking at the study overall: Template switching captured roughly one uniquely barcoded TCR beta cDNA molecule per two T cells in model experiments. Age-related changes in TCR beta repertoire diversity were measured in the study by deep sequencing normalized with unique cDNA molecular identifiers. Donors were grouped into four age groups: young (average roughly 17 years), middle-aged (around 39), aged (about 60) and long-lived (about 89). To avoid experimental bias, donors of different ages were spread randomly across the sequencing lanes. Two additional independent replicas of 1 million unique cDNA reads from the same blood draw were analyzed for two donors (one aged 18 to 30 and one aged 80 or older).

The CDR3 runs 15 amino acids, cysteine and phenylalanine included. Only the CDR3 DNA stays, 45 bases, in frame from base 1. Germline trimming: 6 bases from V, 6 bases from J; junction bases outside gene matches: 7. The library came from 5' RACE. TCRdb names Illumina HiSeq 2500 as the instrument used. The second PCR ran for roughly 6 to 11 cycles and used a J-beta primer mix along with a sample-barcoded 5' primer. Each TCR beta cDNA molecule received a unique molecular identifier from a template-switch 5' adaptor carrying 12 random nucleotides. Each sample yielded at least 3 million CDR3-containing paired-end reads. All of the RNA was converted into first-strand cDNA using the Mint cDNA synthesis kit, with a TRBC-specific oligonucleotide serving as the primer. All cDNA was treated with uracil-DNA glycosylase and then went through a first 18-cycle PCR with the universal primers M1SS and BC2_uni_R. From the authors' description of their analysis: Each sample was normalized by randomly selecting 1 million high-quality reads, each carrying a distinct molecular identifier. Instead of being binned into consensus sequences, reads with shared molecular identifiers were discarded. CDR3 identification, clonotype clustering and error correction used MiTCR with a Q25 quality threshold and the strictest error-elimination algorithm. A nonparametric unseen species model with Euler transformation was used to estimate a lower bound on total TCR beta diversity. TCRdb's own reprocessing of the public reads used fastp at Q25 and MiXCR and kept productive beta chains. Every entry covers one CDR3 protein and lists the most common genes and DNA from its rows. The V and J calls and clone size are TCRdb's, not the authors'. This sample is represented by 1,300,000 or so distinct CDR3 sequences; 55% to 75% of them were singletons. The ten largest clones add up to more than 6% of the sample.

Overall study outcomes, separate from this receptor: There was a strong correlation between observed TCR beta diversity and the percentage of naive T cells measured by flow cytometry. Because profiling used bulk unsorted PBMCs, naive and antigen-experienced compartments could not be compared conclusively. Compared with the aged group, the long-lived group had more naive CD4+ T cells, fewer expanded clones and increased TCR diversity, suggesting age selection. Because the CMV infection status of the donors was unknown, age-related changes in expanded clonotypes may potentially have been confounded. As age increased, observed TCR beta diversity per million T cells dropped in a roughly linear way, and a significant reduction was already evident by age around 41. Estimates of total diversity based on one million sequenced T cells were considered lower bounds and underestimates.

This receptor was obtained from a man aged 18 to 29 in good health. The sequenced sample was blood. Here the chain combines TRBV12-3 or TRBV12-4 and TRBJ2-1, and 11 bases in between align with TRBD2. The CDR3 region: CASSPLAGGVNEQFF. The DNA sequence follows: TGTGCCAGCAGCCCCCTAGCGGGAGGCGTCAATGAGCAGTTCTTC.